This T cell receptor beta chain was recovered during a study of blood T cell repertoires in COVID-19. Here immunoSEQ multiplex PCR was the method, and the copy in TCRdb shows in-frame clones only, minus some. The sample includes 300,000 to 400,000 clones, around 90% of them seen just once. CDR3 length: 11 residues. CDR1 DFQATT and CDR2 SNEGSKA come from the germline V gene (reference sequence). V was pared by 6 bases and J by 7 bases, with 9 bases between. The TCR was taken from a woman younger than 35 who had recovered from COVID-19. The gene calls are TRBV20-1 and TRBJ2-2; the D gene is possibly TRBD2 (6 bases). Input material: peripheral blood. The CDR3 DNA follows: TGCAGTGCGGGAGGTGGCGGGGAGCTGTTTTTT. This sequence encodes CSAGGGGELFF.